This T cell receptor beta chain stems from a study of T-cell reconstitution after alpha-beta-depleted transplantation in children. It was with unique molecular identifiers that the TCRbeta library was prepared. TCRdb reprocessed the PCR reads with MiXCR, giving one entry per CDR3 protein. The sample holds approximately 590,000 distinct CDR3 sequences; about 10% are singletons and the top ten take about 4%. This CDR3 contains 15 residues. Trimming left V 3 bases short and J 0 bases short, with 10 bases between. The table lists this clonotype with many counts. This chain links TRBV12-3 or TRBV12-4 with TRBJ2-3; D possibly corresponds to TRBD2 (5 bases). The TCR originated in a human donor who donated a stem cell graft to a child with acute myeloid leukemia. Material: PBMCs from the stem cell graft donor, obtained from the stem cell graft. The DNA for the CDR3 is TGTGCCAGCAGTTTCAGGACTCAAAGCACAGATACGCAGTATTTT. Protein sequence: CASSFRTQSTDTQYF.